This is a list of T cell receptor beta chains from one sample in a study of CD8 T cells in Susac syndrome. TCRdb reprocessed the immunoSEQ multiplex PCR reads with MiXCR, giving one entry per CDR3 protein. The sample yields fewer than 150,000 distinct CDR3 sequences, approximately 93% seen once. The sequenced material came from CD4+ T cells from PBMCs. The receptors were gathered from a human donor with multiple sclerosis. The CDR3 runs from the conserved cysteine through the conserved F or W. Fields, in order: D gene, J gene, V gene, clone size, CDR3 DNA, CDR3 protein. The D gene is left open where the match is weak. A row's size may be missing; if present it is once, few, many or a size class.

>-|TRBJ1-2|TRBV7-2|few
TGTGCCAGCAGCCCCGACAGGAACTATGGCTACACCTTC
CASSPDRNYGYTF
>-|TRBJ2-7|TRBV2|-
TGTGCCAGCAGTGGGGAAGAGCAGTACTTC
CASSGEEQYF
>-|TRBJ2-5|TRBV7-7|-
TGTGCCAGCAGCTTAGGGACAGCGAGGGAAGAGACCCAGTACTTC
CASSLGTAREETQYF
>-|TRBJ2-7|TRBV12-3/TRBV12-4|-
TGTGCCAGCAGTTCCAGGGGTTACGAGCAGTACTTC
CASSSRGYEQYF
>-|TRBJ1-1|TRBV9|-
TGTGCCAGCAGCGTAGAGCCGGAGAACACTGAAGCTTTCTTT
CASSVEPENTEAFF
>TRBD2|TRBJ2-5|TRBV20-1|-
TGCAGTGCTCGACCCCCGATGAGCGGGGGAGAGACCCAGTACTTC
CSARPPMSGGETQYF
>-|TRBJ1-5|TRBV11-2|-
TGTGCCAGCAGCTCTGAACTTGTCGCGGGCCAGCCCCAGCATTTT
CASSSELVAGQPQHF
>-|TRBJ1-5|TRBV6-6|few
TGTGCCAGCAGTGAGCAGGGCAATCAGCCCCAGCATTTT
CASSEQGNQPQHF
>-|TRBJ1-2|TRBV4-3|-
TGCGCCAGCAGTGTCGCTGCGGGCTATGGCTACACCTTC
CASSVAAGYGYTF
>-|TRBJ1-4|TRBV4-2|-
TGTGCCAGCAGCCGACTAAAGTTACAGGGTGGGGTTGAAAAACTGTTTTTT
CASSRLKLQGGVEKLFF
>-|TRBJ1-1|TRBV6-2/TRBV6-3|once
TGTGCCAGCACTTTCGAAACTGAAGCTTTCTTT
CASTFETEAFF
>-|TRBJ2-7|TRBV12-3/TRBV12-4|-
TGTGCCAGCAGTTTCGGGGATACCTACGAGCAGTACTTC
CASSFGDTYEQYF
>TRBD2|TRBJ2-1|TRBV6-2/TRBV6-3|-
TGTGCCAGTGGACGAGCGGGGGTATACAATGAGCAGTTCTTC
CASGRAGVYNEQFF
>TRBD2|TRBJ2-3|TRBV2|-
TGTGCCAGCAGACGAAGCGGGGGTTTCACAGATACGCAGTATTTT
CASRRSGGFTDTQYF
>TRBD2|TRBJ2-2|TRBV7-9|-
TGTGCCAGCAGCCTCCGGGGGACGACTAGCGGGGGGTCCGGGGAGCTGTTTTTT
CASSLRGTTSGGSGELFF
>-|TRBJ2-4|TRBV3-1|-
TGTGCCAGCAGCCCAGCAGGCAAAAACATTCAGTACTTC
CASSPAGKNIQYF
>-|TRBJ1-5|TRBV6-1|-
TGTGCCAGCAGTGAAACATCTAGCCTACAGCCCCAGCATTTT
CASSETSSLQPQHF
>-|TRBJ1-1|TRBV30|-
TGTGCCTGGACTCAGTTATACACTGAAGCTTTCTTT
CAWTQLYTEAFF
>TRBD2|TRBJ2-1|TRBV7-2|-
TGTGCCAGCAGCTCCCGCCTAGCGGTGTCCTACAATGAGCAGTTCTTC
CASSSRLAVSYNEQFF
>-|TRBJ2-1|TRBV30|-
TGTGCCTGGAGTGCCGACCGACTGGCTAATGAGCAGTTCTTC
CAWSADRLANEQFF
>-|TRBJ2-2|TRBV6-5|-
TGTGCCAGCAGACGTACTGAACACACCGGGGAGCTGTTTTTT
CASRRTEHTGELFF